This T cell receptor beta chain was documented in a study of T cell clonotyping in hematopoietic cell transplantation. Study results and caveats: Without cell sorting, CD4 versus CD8 contributions remain unresolved. Recipient TCR diversity dropped after transplant; expanded clonotypes rose from day 30 to 180.

Details on this clone: Its antigen is unidentified.

TCRdb keeps only in-frame clones here, not all; method: immunoSEQ multiplex PCR. The sample lists about 36,000 clones; roughly 88% were seen once. The sequence came from a woman in her thirties or forties in good health. Some clones in this sample may be carry-over from other donors' samples. Sequenced: peripheral blood mononuclear cells.

CDR3 nucleotide sequence: TGTGCCTGGAGTCCAAGCGGGGAGCTGTTTTTT. This gives the protein CAWSPSGELFF. The rearrangement links TRBV30 to TRBJ2-2, with unresolved D. The germline V gene encodes CDR1 GTSNPN and CDR2 SVGIG (reference sequence). CDR3 length equals 11 residues. The germline V and J ends were trimmed by 2 bases and 7 bases, with 5 bases remaining between them.